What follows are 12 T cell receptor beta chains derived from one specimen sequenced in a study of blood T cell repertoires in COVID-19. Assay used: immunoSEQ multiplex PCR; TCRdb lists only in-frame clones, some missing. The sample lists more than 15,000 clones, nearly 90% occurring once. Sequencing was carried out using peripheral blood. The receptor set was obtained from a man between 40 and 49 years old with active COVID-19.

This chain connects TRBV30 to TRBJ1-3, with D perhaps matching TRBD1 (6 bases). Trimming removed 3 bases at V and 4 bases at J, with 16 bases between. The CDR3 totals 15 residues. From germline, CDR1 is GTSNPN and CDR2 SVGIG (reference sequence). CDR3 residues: CAWRRQVMQGNTIYF. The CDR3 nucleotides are TGTGCCTGGAGACGACAGGTGATGCAAGGAAACACCATATATTTT.

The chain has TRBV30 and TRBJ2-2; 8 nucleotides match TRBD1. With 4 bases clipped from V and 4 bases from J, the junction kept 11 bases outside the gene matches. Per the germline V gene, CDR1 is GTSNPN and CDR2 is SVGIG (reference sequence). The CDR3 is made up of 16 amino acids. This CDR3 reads CAWTPLTGAPTGELFF. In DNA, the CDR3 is TGTGCCTGGACCCCGTTGACAGGGGCGCCCACCGGGGAGCTGTTTTTT.

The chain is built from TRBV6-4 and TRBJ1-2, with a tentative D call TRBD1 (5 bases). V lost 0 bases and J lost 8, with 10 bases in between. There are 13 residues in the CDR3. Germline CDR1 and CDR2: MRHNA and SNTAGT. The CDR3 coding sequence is TGTGCCAGCAGTGACTCGGGGGGTTCAGGCTACACCTTC. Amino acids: CASSDSGGSGYTF.

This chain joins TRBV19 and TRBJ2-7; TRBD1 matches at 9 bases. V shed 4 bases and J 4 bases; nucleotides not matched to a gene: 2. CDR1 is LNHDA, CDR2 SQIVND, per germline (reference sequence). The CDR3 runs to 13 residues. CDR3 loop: CASSNRGLYEQYF. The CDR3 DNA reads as TGTGCCAGTAGTAACAGGGGGCTGTACGAGCAGTACTTC.

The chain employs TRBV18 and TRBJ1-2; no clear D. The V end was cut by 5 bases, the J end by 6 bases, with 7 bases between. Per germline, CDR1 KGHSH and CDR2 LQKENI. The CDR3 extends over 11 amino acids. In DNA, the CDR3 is TGTGCCAGCTCAGACGGGGATGGCTACACCTTC. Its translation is CASSDGDGYTF.

CDR3 amino acids: CASTLGWGRYEQYF. Here the CDR3 DNA reads TGTGCCAGTACCCTAGGCTGGGGGAGGTACGAGCAGTACTTC. This sequence joins TRBV19 and TRBJ2-7, with TRBD2 as a possible D gene (6 bases). Germline lookup yields CDR1 LNHDA and CDR2 SQIVND (reference sequence). The CDR3 loop spans 14 amino acids. Trimming stripped 7 bases from V and 4 bases from J, with 17 bases between.

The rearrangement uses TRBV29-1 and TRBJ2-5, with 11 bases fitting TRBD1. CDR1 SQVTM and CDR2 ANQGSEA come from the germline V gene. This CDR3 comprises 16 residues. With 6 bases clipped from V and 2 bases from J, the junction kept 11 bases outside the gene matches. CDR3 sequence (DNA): TGCAGCGTACGGACAGGGGGCTCAACGATACAAGAGACCCAGTACTTC. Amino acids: CSVRTGGSTIQETQYF. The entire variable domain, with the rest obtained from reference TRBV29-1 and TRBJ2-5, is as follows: SAVISQKPSRDICQRGTSLTIQCQVDSQVTMMFWYRQQPGQSLTLIATANQGSEATYESGFVIDKFPISRPNLTFSTLTVSNMSPEDSSIYLCSVRTGGSTIQETQYFGPGTRLLVL.

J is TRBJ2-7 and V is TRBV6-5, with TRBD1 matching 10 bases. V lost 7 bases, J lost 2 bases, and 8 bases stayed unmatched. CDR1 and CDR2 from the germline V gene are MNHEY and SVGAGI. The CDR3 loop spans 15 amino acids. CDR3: CASITPGTGAYEQYF. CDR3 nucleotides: TGTGCCAGCATCACCCCCGGGACAGGGGCCTACGAGCAGTACTTC.

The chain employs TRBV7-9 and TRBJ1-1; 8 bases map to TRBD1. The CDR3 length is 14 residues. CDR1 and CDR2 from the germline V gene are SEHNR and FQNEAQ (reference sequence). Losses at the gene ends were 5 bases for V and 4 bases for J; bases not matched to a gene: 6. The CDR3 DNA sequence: TGTGCCAGCAGCCAAATAGACAGGGGCACTGAAGCTTTCTTT. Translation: CASSQIDRGTEAFF.

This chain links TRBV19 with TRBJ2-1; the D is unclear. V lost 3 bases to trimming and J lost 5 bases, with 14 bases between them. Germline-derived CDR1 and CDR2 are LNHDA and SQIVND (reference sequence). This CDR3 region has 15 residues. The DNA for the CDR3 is TGTGCCAGTAGTATCTATTCTCTAGAACACAATGAGCAGTTCTTC. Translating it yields CASSIYSLEHNEQFF.

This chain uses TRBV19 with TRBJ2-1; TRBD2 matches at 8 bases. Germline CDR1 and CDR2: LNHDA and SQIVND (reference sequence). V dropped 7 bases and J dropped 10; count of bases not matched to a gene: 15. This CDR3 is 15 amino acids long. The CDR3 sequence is CASTRGSGMSQEQFF. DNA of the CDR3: TGTGCCAGTACGAGAGGTAGCGGGATGTCACAGGAGCAGTTCTTC. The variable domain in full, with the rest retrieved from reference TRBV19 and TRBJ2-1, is DGGITQSPKYLFRKEGQNVTLSCEQNLNHDAMYWYRQDPGQGLRLIYYSQIVNDFQKGDIAEGYSVSREKKESFPLTVTSAQKNPTAFYLCASTRGSGMSQEQFFGPGTRLTVL.

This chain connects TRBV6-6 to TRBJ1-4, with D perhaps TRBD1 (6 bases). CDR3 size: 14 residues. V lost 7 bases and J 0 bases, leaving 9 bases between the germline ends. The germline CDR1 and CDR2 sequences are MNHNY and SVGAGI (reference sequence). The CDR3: CASTKGATNEKLFF. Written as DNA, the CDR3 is TGTGCCAGCACCAAGGGGGCAACTAATGAAAAACTGTTTTTT.